One sample yielded the 19 T cell receptor beta chains listed below, sequenced in a study of T cell changes during pregnancy in multiple sclerosis. TCRdb's table, derived via immunoSEQ multiplex PCR, lists solely in-frame clones and lacks some. The sample holds tens of thousands of clones; 90% to 95% are singletons and the top ten take around 0.41%. Sequenced here: CD4+ T cells from peripheral blood mononuclear cells, sampled in the second trimester of pregnancy. The receptors derive from a female donor with multiple sclerosis, enrolled in a pregnancy study.

This clone was observed a single time. The rearrangement joins TRBV6-5 to TRBJ1-2; tentatively, D is TRBD1 (5 bases). With 2 bases removed from V and 4 bases from J, the gap between germline ends came to 14 bases. The CDR3 is made up of 15 amino acids. Per the germline V gene, CDR1 is MNHEY and CDR2 is SVGAGI. The DNA of the CDR3 is TGTGCCAGCAGTTACGGAGGGGTCTCTATCTATGGCTACACCTTC. Its translation: CASSYGGVSIYGYTF.

The chain carries TRBV19 and TRBJ2-7, with 10 bases matching TRBD2. Per germline, CDR1 LNHDA and CDR2 SQIVND (reference sequence). Germline trimming cut 3 bases from V and 5 bases from J; bases unmatched to any gene: 7. CDR3 length: 15 amino acids. The CDR3 reads CASSILGAGGDEQYF. CDR3 DNA sequence: TGTGCCAGTAGTATCCTGGGAGCGGGAGGGGACGAGCAGTACTTC.

The V and J genes are TRBV6-4 and TRBJ1-1, with 9 positions matching TRBD1. CDR1 and CDR2 (germline): MRHNA, SNTAGT. The CDR3 is 14 amino acids. The V gene end was trimmed by 6 bases and the J gene end by 5 bases; junction bases not matched to a gene: 7. CDR3 amino acids: CASSRQGGETEAFF. Here the CDR3 DNA reads TGTGCCAGCAGCCGACAGGGGGGTGAGACTGAAGCTTTCTTT.

The chain combines TRBV5-5 with TRBJ1-1; TRBD1 might be the D (6 bases). This CDR3 is built from 15 residues. Looked up from germline, CDR1 is SGHKS and CDR2 is YYEKEE (reference sequence). V dropped 5 bases and J dropped 0 bases, with 14 bases sitting between them. CDR3 region: CASRLTGHLNTEAFF. The CDR3 DNA sequence: TGTGCCAGCAGGTTAACGGGACATTTGAACACTGAAGCTTTCTTT.

In this sample, this clone turned up a few times. J is TRBJ2-2 and V is TRBV11-2; 11 bases map to TRBD2. Germline V gives CDR1 SGHAT, CDR2 FQNNGV. The CDR3 covers 15 residues. V gave up 6 bases and J gave up 3 bases; unmatched junction bases: 3. This CDR3 reads CASRSLAGDTGELFF. The DNA of the CDR3 is TGTGCCAGCAGATCACTAGCGGGGGACACCGGGGAGCTGTTTTTT.

This clone was seen a few times. The CDR3 nucleotides are TGTGCCAGCTCACCCGCGACCGGGGGAGCTTTCTTT. This translates into CASSPATGGAFF. The genes are TRBV18 and TRBJ1-1; D is possibly TRBD1 (5 bases). CDR1 is KGHSH, CDR2 LQKENI, per germline. The CDR3 is 12 amino acids. Between the trimmed V and J ends, which lost 3 bases and 10 bases, there was a span of 12 bases.

V and J are TRBV2 and TRBJ2-1; D may be TRBD1 (6 bases). V lost 6 bases to trimming and J lost 7 bases, with 7 bases between them. Germline values: CDR1 SNHLY, CDR2 FYNNEI. This CDR3 spans 11 amino acids. Here the CDR3 DNA reads TGTGCCAGCAGAGGACAGAATGAGCAGTTCTTC. Amino acids: CASRGQNEQFF.

The rearrangement uses TRBV29-1 and TRBJ2-3; D may be TRBD2 (5 bases). The CDR3 consists of 13 residues. Germline V gene data show CDR1 as SQVTM and CDR2 as ANQGSEA. Trimming stripped 6 bases from V and 4 bases from J, with 14 bases between. CDR3 sequence: CSVGRLWSDTQYF. As DNA, the CDR3 is TGCAGCGTCGGTAGACTATGGTCAGATACGCAGTATTTT.

The rearrangement joins TRBV18 to TRBJ1-5; D remains unclear. Germline loops: CDR1 KGHSH, CDR2 LQKENI. Trimming took off 3 bases at V and 2 bases at J, with 5 bases between the two ends. This CDR3 is built from 13 residues. The CDR3 region is CASSPTGNQPQHF. CDR3 in DNA: TGTGCCAGCTCACCTACTGGCAATCAGCCCCAGCATTTT.

This clone showed up just once. The chain links TRBV6-1 to TRBJ1-3, with D uncertain. Germline CDR1 is MNHNS and CDR2 is SASEGT. V was pared by 2 bases and J by 0 bases, with 8 bases between. The CDR3 spans 15 residues. The CDR3 nucleotides read TGTGCCAGCAGTGAACTACAGTACTCTGGAAACACCATATATTTT. Amino acids: CASSELQYSGNTIYF.

J is TRBJ1-2 and V is TRBV6-6, with a weak D call TRBD1 (6 bases). Germline CDR1 reads MNHNY; CDR2 reads SVGAGI (reference sequence). This CDR3 is built from 14 residues. Trimming took 5 bases from V and 3 from J, leaving 13 bases between them. The CDR3 region is CASSPPGTYYGYTF. CDR3 in DNA: TGTGCCAGCAGTCCCCCCGGGACATACTATGGCTACACCTTC.

The CDR3 reads CAWSEGGYSNQPQHF. CDR3 DNA: TGTGCCTGGAGTGAAGGAGGGTATAGCAATCAGCCCCAGCATTTT. V gene TRBV30 combines with J gene TRBJ1-5; D ambiguous. The V end was cut by 1 base, the J end by 0 bases, with 10 bases between. The CDR3 is made up of 15 amino acids. The V gene's germline CDR1 is GTSNPN and CDR2 SVGIG (reference sequence).

The chain has TRBV13 and TRBJ2-5, with TRBD2 identical over 11 bases. The CDR3 covers 14 residues. V was pared by 5 bases and J by 5 bases, with 4 bases of the junction left unmatched. Germline loops: CDR1 PRHDT, CDR2 FYEKMQ (reference sequence). The CDR3 loop reads CASSDTSGSETQYF. The DNA for the CDR3 is TGTGCCAGCAGCGATACTAGCGGGAGCGAGACCCAGTACTTC.

V is TRBV19 and J is TRBJ1-2; D not resolved. The CDR3 sequence is 14 residues long. The germline V and J ends were trimmed by 5 bases and 3 bases, with 13 bases remaining between them. Germline CDR1 and CDR2: LNHDA and SQIVND (reference sequence). CDR3 coding DNA: TGTGCCAGTAGTTCATACGGAGGCGACTATGGCTACACCTTC. It is translated as CASSSYGGDYGYTF.

The sample holds one count of this clone. V and J are TRBV4-1 and TRBJ2-1, with 10 bases matching TRBD2. The CDR3 is 19 residues long. Germline values: CDR1 MGHRA, CDR2 YSYEKL. Trimming cost V 0 bases and J 0 bases; bases outside gene matches: 8. The CDR3 region is CASSQDRGTSALSYNEQFF. CDR3 bases: TGCGCCAGCAGCCAAGATCGGGGGACTAGCGCCCTCTCCTACAATGAGCAGTTCTTC.

V usage is TRBV30 and J usage is TRBJ2-2, with a tentative D call TRBD1 (5 bases). V lost 3 bases to trimming and J lost 9 bases, with 14 bases between them. This CDR3 has 13 residues. Germline V gives CDR1 GTSNPN, CDR2 SVGIG (reference sequence). CDR3 in amino acids: CAWRRGTGRELFF. The CDR3 nucleotides read TGTGCCTGGAGACGTGGAACAGGCCGGGAGCTGTTTTTT.

The V gene is TRBV5-1, the J gene TRBJ2-7; D possibly corresponds to TRBD1 (6 bases). There are 13 residues in the CDR3. The ends were cut back, 4 bases at V and 3 bases at J, with 11 bases in the middle. The germline CDR1 and CDR2 sequences are SGHRS and YFSETQ. The CDR3 region has the DNA TGCGCCAGCAGCATACGGACAGACTACGAGCAGTACTTC. Amino acids: CASSIRTDYEQYF.

V usage is TRBV4-2 and J usage is TRBJ2-7; weak D call: TRBD2 (6 bases). This CDR3 has 17 amino acids. The germline CDR1 and CDR2 sequences are LGHNA and YNFKEQ. Trimming took off 4 bases at V and 3 bases at J, with 22 bases between the two ends. The CDR3 loop reads CASSPRLRQLGGYEQYF. The CDR3 DNA reads as TGTGCCAGCAGCCCCCGTCTTCGTCAACTGGGGGGCTACGAGCAGTACTTC.

This clone was seen a single time. The chain is built from TRBV6-4 and TRBJ1-2; D perhaps matches TRBD1 (5 bases). Germline V gene data show CDR1 as MRHNA and CDR2 as SNTAGT. The CDR3 spans 14 residues. V shed 0 bases and J shed 2 bases, with 7 bases lying between them. The CDR3 sequence is CASSDSGQNYGYTF. The CDR3 DNA reads TGTGCCAGCAGTGACTCGGGGCAGAACTATGGCTACACCTTC.